A selection of T cell receptor beta chains follows, all from one sample in a study of shared clonotypes between healthy human individuals. Sequencing was performed with immunoSEQ multiplex PCR; in TCRdb, only in-frame clones are kept and a portion is missing. The repertoire holds about 770,000 clones, with about two thirds as singletons. The sequencing sample was made of memory CD4+ T cells sorted from blood. These receptor sequences come from a woman aged 25 to 39 in good health. CDR3s include the opening cysteine and the closing phenylalanine or tryptophan.

V: TRBV28; J: TRBJ1-3; CDR3: CAGQGSSGNTIYF
V: TRBV7-8; J: TRBJ1-5; CDR3: CASSLALGRNQPQHF
V: TRBV2; J: TRBJ2-7; CDR3: CASSETTLAGDYEQYF
V: TRBV5-1; J: TRBJ2-2; CDR3: CASSLVVTGPRTGELFF
V: TRBV11-2; J: TRBJ1-1; CDR3: CASSFIQGGTEAFF
V: TRBV20-1; J: TRBJ2-5; CDR3: CSASRAETQYF
V: TRBV7-2; J: TRBJ2-4; CDR3: CASTPGGGNIQYF
V: TRBV29-1; J: TRBJ2-3; CDR3: CSVFLAGADTQYF
V: TRBV7-9; J: TRBJ1-1; CDR3: CASSSAIGSEAFF
V: TRBV27; J: TRBJ2-5; CDR3: CASSFSRQETQYF
V: TRBV10-2; J: TRBJ2-7; CDR3: CASNPGQGSYEQYF
V: TRBV6-5; J: TRBJ1-6; CDR3: CASSYGHQEAPLHF
V: TRBV5-4; J: TRBJ1-5; CDR3: CASSADPNQPQHF
V: TRBV27; J: TRBJ2-1; CDR3: CASSRTSGPYNEQFF
V: TRBV5-1; J: TRBJ1-5; CDR3: CASSLALNQPQHF
V: TRBV5-4; J: TRBJ2-7; CDR3: CASSPGQRTYEQYF
V: TRBV7-2; J: TRBJ2-5; CDR3: CASSPQGSQETQYF